The rows below give T cell receptor beta chains drawn from one sample of a study of shared clonotypes between healthy human individuals. Clones were sequenced by immunoSEQ multiplex PCR, and TCRdb holds only the in-frame ones, with some missing. The table lists millions of clones, 95% of them singletons. The sample was naive CD4+ T cells sorted from blood. The receptors stem from a man between 18 and 35 years old in good health. CDR3s leave out the opening cysteine and the closing phenylalanine or tryptophan.

j_gene,v_gene,CDR3aa
TRBJ2-7,TRBV6-1,ASFSRREGYYEQY
TRBJ2-7,TRBV2,ASTLTVQGYEQY
TRBJ1-2,TRBV9,ASSERDRGFYGYT
TRBJ2-1,TRBV11-2,ASSLDKELLQF
TRBJ1-6,TRBV5-1,ASSLATASYNSPLH
TRBJ2-1,TRBV18,ASSQDRGGYEQF
TRBJ1-2,TRBV28,ASSSPGGAGNYGYT
TRBJ1-2,TRBV29-1,SSGTEYGYT
TRBJ2-7,TRBV5-6,ASRTLQGNYEQY
TRBJ2-6,TRBV30,AWRPTGANVLT
TRBJ1-2,TRBV30,ARSRLRGYT
TRBJ2-5,TRBV18,ASSPLARETQY
TRBJ1-6,TRBV28,ASSRGRDYNSPLH
TRBJ1-2,TRBV10-2,ASSGNRADGYT
TRBJ2-3,TRBV5-8,ASRVFGSWTDTQY
TRBJ2-2,TRBV6-5,ASTQVGSGVGELF
TRBJ1-6,TRBV9,ASSVLVGNSPLH
TRBJ2-2,TRBV10-2,ASSWDKTNTGELF
TRBJ2-2,TRBV16,ASSPFAGSGELF
TRBJ2-7,TRBV6-5,ASSYGRQGSGEQY
TRBJ2-3,TRBV28,ASSLGTRPSTDTQY
TRBJ2-7,TRBV10-3,AISESRQAYEQY
TRBJ1-6,TRBV2,ASIPSGKKNSPLH
TRBJ2-5,TRBV10-3,AISSFGGRETQY
TRBJ2-2,TRBV7-2,ASSHTPRAYTGELF
TRBJ1-3,TRBV5-4,ASSLGSRTLGNTIY
TRBJ1-3,TRBV4-1,ASSHTGISGNTIY
TRBJ1-6,TRBV7-9,ASSLVGGNSPLH
TRBJ1-4,TRBV7-9,ASSRGQGEHEKLF
TRBJ2-2,TRBV5-6,ASSLIRTSVFSGELF
TRBJ2-5,TRBV27,ASSLLTSGVETQY
TRBJ1-2,TRBV10-3,ATAGQGDKNYGYT
TRBJ2-2,TRBV30,AWSGPGTVAGELF
TRBJ2-7,TRBV5-1,ASSLVGIGTVEQY
TRBJ2-7,TRBV6-6,ASSYQIYEQY
TRBJ2-3,TRBV10-1,ASSESSGTDTQY
TRBJ1-5,TRBV11-2,ASSLEGGSNQPQH
TRBJ1-6,TRBV25-1,ASSGDRGWSSPLH
TRBJ2-7,TRBV6-6,ASSYSTGHYEQY
TRBJ1-1,TRBV30,AWSRGSTEAF
TRBJ2-3,TRBV7-2,ASSLGLAGTDTQY
TRBJ1-3,TRBV29-1,SVEVVGSGNTIY
TRBJ2-2,TRBV9,ASSVEGRVAGELF
TRBJ1-4,TRBV7-9,ASSFLPVGSEKLF
TRBJ1-5,TRBV10-3,AISATDNSNQPQH
TRBJ1-3,TRBV7-9,ASSSNGQLSGNTIY
TRBJ1-2,TRBV11-3,ASSRAWQNYGYT
TRBJ1-1,TRBV28,ASNPVRNILNTEAF
TRBJ2-7,TRBV9,ASSVKPNVEQY